The rows below give T cell receptor beta chains drawn from one sample of a study of technical replicates of blood from a handful of donors. Libraries were prepared by immunoSEQ multiplex PCR; TCRdb keeps only in-frame clonotypes and omits some of them. This table holds just over 95,000 clones, 85% to 95% found once. Input material: T cells isolated from PBMCs. Every receptor here comes from a human donor in good health. The CDR3 runs from the conserved cysteine through the conserved F or W. D genes are given only for firm matches. The size entry is marked missing in some rows and otherwise reads once, few, many or a size class.

>19|TRBD1|.|TRBJ2-6|TRBV28
TGTGCCAGCAGTCCACCCCGGGACAGGATCGGGTTGGGGGCCAACGTCCTGACTTTC
CASSPPRDRIGLGANVLTF
>12|.|.|TRBJ2-7|TRBV28
TGTGCCAGCAGTCCTACAGCCTACGAGCAGTACTTC
CASSPTAYEQYF
>15|.|once|TRBJ2-7|TRBV11-2
TGTGCCAGCAGCTTATTTGGCCAGGGCACCTACGAGCAGTACTTC
CASSLFGQGTYEQYF
>17|TRBD1|.|TRBJ2-7|TRBV6-4
TGTGCCAGCAGTGACTCGAGTGGTTGGCAGGGGGAGTACGAGCAGTACTTC
CASSDSSGWQGEYEQYF
>13|.|few|TRBJ2-7|TRBV27
TGTGCCAGCAGTTTAGGGGAGTTCTACGAGCAGTACTTC
CASSLGEFYEQYF
>14|TRBD1|.|TRBJ1-2|TRBV6-4
TGTGCCAGCAAACTAGAACAGGGGAACTATGGCTACACCTTC
CASKLEQGNYGYTF
>14|.|once|TRBJ2-5|TRBV4-2
TGTGCCAGCAGTCAAGGTATCGGGGAAGATACCCAGTACTTC
CASSQGIGEDTQYF
>14|.|.|TRBJ2-3|TRBV6-5
TGTGCCAGCAGTTACTCGAATCGCGGGATGAAGCAGTATTTT
CASSYSNRGMKQYF
>13|TRBD1|.|TRBJ2-1|TRBV14
TGTGCCAGCAGCACCAACAGGGGCAATGAGCAGTTCTTC
CASSTNRGNEQFF
>11|.|.|TRBJ2-7|TRBV29-1
TGCAGCGTTTCTTACGAAGGGGGACAGTACTTC
CSVSYEGGQYF
>17|.|.|TRBJ2-1|TRBV27
TGTGCCAGCAGTGGCTACAGCGGGTCAAATTTATACAATGAGCAGTTCTTC
CASSGYSGSNLYNEQFF
>14|.|once|TRBJ2-2|TRBV5-6
TGTGCCAGCAGCTTGGACTGGAACACCGGGGAGCTGTTTTTT
CASSLDWNTGELFF
>14|TRBD1|.|TRBJ1-4|TRBV5-1
TGCGCCAGCAGCTCGGACAGGGGGGAGGAAAAACTGTTTTTT
CASSSDRGEEKLFF
>15|.|once|TRBJ1-1|TRBV7-3
TGTGCCAGCAGCTTAACCACGACAGGAAACACTGAAGCTTTCTTT
CASSLTTTGNTEAFF
>15|.|.|TRBJ1-3|TRBV30
TGTGCCTGGAGTGTACAAGGGGCGATAGGAAACACCATATATTTT
CAWSVQGAIGNTIYF
>13|.|.|TRBJ1-2|TRBV6-6
TGTGCCAGCAGTTATCCGAGCAAATATGGCTACACCTTC
CASSYPSKYGYTF
>13|TRBD1|.|TRBJ1-1|TRBV19
TGTGCCAGTAGTATTGACAGGGTCACTGAAGCTTTCTTT
CASSIDRVTEAFF
>17|.|.|TRBJ2-3|TRBV9
TGTGCCAGCAGCGCCGTCGGGTGGCCCGTCAGCACAGATACGCAGTATTTT
CASSAVGWPVSTDTQYF
>14|.|once|TRBJ1-4|TRBV23-1
TGCGCCAGCAGTCCCCCGGCTCGGGGGTGGGAACTGTTTTTT
CASSPPARGWELFF
>15|.|.|TRBJ2-3|TRBV9
TGTGCCAGCAGCGTAGGGCTCATTACCACAGATACGCAGTATTTT
CASSVGLITTDTQYF
>17|TRBD1|.|TRBJ2-7|TRBV28
TGTGCCAGCAGCTCGGACAGGGGGCGAGGGTGGTCTCGGGAGCAGTACTTC
CASSSDRGRGWSREQYF
>14|TRBD1|.|TRBJ2-3|TRBV7-2
TGTGCCAGCAGCCGTCGGACAGGGACAGATACGCAGTATTTT
CASSRRTGTDTQYF
>15|.|.|TRBJ2-2|TRBV9
TGTGCCAGCAGCCCCCCCGTTCTCTACACCGGGGAGCTGTTTTTT
CASSPPVLYTGELFF
>13|.|.|TRBJ2-7|TRBV5-6
TGTGCCAGCAGCTTTTCAGTCCCAGGGGAGCAGTACTTC
CASSFSVPGEQYF
>15|TRBD2|.|TRBJ2-3|TRBV2
TGTGCCAGCAGACGACTAGCGGCCCTCGGGGATACGCAGTATTTT
CASRRLAALGDTQYF
>13|.|.|TRBJ2-7|TRBV5-6
TGTGCCAGCAGCTTTATCACTTCCTACGAGCAGTACTTC
CASSFITSYEQYF
>15|TRBD1|.|TRBJ1-1|TRBV11-2
TGTGCCAGCAGCTTATACAGGGGCCGGAACACTGAAGCTTTCTTT
CASSLYRGRNTEAFF
>15|TRBD2|.|TRBJ2-1|TRBV4-1
TGCGCCAGCAGCCTACTAGCGGGAGTCTACAATGAGCAGTTCTTC
CASSLLAGVYNEQFF
>15|TRBD2|.|TRBJ2-7|TRBV7-9
TGTGCCAGCAGCTACGGAAGGACTAGCGTATACGAGCAGTACTTC
CASSYGRTSVYEQYF
>14|.|.|TRBJ2-5|TRBV7-9
TGTGCCAGCAGTTTGCCGGGGGTAGTCGAGACCCAGTACTTC
CASSLPGVVETQYF
>13|.|.|TRBJ1-1|TRBV5-1
TGCGCCAGCAGACGGACAACCTACACTGAAGCTTTCTTT
CASRRTTYTEAFF
>15|.|.|TRBJ1-2|TRBV27
TGTGCCAGCAGTTTACGGACCGACAGCTACTATGGCTACACCTTC
CASSLRTDSYYGYTF
>15|TRBD2|.|TRBJ2-7|TRBV7-9
TGTGCCAGCGCGCCACCTAGCGGCTCTCCCTACGAGCAGTACTTC
CASAPPSGSPYEQYF
>14|.|.|TRBJ1-6|TRBV6-1
TGTGCCAGCAGTTCACAGCTAACATCTTCACCCCTCCACTTT
CASSSQLTSSPLHF
>18|TRBD1|.|TRBJ2-7|TRBV6-1
TGTGCCAGCAGTGAACTCGGGACAGGGGGCGCGCTTTCACACGGGCAGTACTTC
CASSELGTGGALSHGQYF
>16|TRBD2|.|TRBJ2-3|TRBV7-3
TGTGCCAGCGGCCCATCCGGGACTAATTCGGGGGATACGCAGTATTTT
CASGPSGTNSGDTQYF
>12|TRBD2|.|TRBJ2-1|TRBV7-9
TGTGCCAGCAGCTGGACTAGCAGTGAGCAGTTCTTC
CASSWTSSEQFF
>16|TRBD1|.|TRBJ2-3|TRBV19
TGTGCCAGCTCAATCGGGACAGGGGTTAGCACAGATACGCAGTATTTT
CASSIGTGVSTDTQYF
>15|.|few|TRBJ1-3|TRBV5-8
TGTGCCAGCAGTATAGGACAGTCCTCTGGAAACACCATATATTTT
CASSIGQSSGNTIYF
>11|.|.|TRBJ2-7|TRBV28
TGTGCCAGCAGTATCGCCTACGAGCAGTACTTC
CASSIAYEQYF
>14|TRBD2|.|TRBJ2-2|TRBV9
TGTGCCAGCAGCGTCGTACTAGCGCACGGGGAGCTGTTTTTT
CASSVVLAHGELFF
>15|.|.|TRBJ2-5|TRBV5-6
TGTGCCAGCAGCTTACTAGCCGTGGGGAAAGAGACCCAGTACTTC
CASSLLAVGKETQYF
>15|TRBD1|few|TRBJ2-7|TRBV28
TGTGCCAGCAGTACTACCGGGACAGGATACTACGAGCAGTACTTC
CASSTTGTGYYEQYF
>13|TRBD2|.|TRBJ2-1|TRBV10-2
TGCGCCAGCAGTAGCGGGAGGGGGAATGAGCAGTTCTTC
CASSSGRGNEQFF
>14|.|once|TRBJ2-5|TRBV18
TGTGCCAGCTCACCATGGTCCGGGGAAGAGACCCAGTACTTC
CASSPWSGEETQYF